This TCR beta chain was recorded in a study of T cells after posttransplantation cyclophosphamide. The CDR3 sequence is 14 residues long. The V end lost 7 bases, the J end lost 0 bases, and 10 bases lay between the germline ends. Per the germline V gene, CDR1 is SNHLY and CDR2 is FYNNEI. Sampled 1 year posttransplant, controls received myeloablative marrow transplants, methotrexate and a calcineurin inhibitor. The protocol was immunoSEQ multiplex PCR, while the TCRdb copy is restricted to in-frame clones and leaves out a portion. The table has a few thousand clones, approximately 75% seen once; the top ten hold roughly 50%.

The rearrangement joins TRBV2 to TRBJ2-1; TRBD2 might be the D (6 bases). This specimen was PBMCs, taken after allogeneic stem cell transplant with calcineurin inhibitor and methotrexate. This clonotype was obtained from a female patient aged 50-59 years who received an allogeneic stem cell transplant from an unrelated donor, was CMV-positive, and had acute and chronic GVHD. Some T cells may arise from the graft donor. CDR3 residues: CASNRESSYNEQFF. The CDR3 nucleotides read TGTGCCAGCAATCGGGAGAGCTCCTACAATGAGCAGTTCTTC. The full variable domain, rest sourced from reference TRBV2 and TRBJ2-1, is EPEVTQTPSHQVTQMGQEVILRCVPISNHLYFYWYRQILGQKVEFLVSFYNNEISEKSEIFDDQFSVERPDGSNFTLKIRSTKLEDSAMYFCASNRESSYNEQFFGPGTRLTVL.